This T cell receptor beta chain was sequenced for a study of T cells in Graves' hyperthyroidism and ophthalmopathy. Trimming removed 2 bases from V and 6 bases from J, with 14 bases in between. The germline V gene has CDR1 SGHRS and CDR2 YFSETQ. This CDR3 has 15 residues. Points on this clonotype: Antigen unknown.

RNA transcripts gave rise to amplified TCR beta CDR3 regions. The TCR CDR3 was amplified in a first-round RT-PCR using the HTBI primer set. TCRdb recomputed calls from the multiplex PCR reads with MiXCR, one row per CDR3 protein. This repertoire shows about 680,000 distinct CDR3 sequences, 30% to 40% found once; its top ten account for around a third. Study-wide results and limits: In the analysis, a 13 V-J model separated ophthalmopathy from stable hyperthyroidism.

It was 8.5 to 10 ml of fresh peripheral blood that supplied the PBMCs. This TCR was recovered from a woman aged 40 to 55 with Graves' hyperthyroidism. The chain has TRBV5-1 and TRBJ1-4; D unclear. The sequenced sample consisted of blood. CDR3 nucleotides: TGCGCCAGCAGCTTATCGGGAAGTAGGGATGAAAAACTGTTTTTT. This codes for CASSLSGSRDEKLFF. The full variable domain, with the rest looked up from reference TRBV5-1 and TRBJ1-4, is KAGVTQTPRYLIKTRGQQVTLSCSPISGHRSVSWYQQTPGQGLQFLFEYFSETQRNKGNFPGRFSGRQFSNSRSEMNVSTLELGDSALYLCASSLSGSRDEKLFFGSGTQLSVL.